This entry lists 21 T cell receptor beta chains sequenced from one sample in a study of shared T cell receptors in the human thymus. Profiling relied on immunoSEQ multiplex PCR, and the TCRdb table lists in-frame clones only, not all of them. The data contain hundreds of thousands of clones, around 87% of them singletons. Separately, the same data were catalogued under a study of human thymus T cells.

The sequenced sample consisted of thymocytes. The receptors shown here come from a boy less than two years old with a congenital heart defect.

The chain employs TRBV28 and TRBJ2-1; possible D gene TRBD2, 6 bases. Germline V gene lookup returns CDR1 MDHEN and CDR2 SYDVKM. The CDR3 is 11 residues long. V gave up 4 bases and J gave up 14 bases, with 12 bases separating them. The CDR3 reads CASSSPGEEFF. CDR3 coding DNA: TGTGCCAGCAGTTCGCCCGGGGAGGAGTTCTTC.

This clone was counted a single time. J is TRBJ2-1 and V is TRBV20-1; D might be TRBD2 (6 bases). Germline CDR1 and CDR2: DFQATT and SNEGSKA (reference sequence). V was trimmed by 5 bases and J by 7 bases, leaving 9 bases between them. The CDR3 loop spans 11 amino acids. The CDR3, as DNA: TGCAGTGCTGGGAGGTGGAATGAGCAGTTCTTC. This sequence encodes CSAGRWNEQFF.

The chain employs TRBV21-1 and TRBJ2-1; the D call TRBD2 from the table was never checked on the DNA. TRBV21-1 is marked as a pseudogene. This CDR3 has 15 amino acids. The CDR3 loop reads CASSIGERGLNEQFF. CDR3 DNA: TGTGCCAGCAGCATTGGGGAGCGGGGACTCAATGAGCAGTTCTTC.

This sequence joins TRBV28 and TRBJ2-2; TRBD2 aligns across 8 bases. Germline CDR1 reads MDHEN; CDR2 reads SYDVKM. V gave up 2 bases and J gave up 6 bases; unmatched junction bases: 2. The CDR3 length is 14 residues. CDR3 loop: CASSLTGGPGELFF. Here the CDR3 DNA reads TGTGCCAGCAGTTTAACGGGGGGGCCCGGGGAGCTGTTTTTT. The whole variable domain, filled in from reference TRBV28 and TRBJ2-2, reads DVKVTQSSRYLVKRTGEKVFLECVQDMDHENMFWYRQDPGLGLRLIYFSYDVKMKEKGDIPEGYSVSREKKERFSLILESASTNQTSMYLCASSLTGGPGELFFGEGSRLTVL.

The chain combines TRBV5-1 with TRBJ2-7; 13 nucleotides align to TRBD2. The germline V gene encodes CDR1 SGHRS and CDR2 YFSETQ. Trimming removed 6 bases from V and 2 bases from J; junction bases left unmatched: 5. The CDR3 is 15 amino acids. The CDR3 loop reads CASKGLAGTPYEQYF. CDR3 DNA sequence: TGCGCCAGCAAGGGACTAGCGGGAACGCCCTACGAGCAGTACTTC.

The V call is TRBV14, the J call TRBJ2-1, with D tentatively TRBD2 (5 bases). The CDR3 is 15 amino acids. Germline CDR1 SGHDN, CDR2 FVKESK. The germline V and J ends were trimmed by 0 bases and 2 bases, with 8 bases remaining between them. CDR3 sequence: CASSQESGAYNEQFF. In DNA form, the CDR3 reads TGTGCCAGCAGCCAAGAAAGCGGAGCCTACAATGAGCAGTTCTTC.

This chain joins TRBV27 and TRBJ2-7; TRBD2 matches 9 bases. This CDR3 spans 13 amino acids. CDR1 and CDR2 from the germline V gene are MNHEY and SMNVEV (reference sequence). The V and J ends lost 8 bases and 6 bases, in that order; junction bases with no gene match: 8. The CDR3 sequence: CASHPSGTGEQYF. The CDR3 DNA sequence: TGTGCCAGCCATCCTAGCGGGACTGGCGAGCAGTACTTC.

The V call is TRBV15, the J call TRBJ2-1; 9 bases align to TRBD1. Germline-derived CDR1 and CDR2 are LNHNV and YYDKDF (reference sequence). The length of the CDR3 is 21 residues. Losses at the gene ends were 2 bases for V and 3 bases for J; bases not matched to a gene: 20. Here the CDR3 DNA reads TGTGCCACCAGCAGATCCACAGGGGGCGCCCCGGCGGGAACTATCTACAATGAGCAGTTCTTC. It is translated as CATSRSTGGAPAGTIYNEQFF.

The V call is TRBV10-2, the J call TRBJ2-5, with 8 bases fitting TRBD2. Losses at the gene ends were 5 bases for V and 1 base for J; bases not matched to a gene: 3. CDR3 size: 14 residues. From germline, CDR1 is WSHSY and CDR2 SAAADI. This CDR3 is CASSIAGRQETQYF. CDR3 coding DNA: TGCGCCAGCAGTATAGCGGGACGCCAAGAGACCCAGTACTTC.

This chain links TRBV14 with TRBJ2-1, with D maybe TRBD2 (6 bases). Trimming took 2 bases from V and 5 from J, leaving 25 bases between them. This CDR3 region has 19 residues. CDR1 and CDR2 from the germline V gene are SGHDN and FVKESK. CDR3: CASSQRGGGSGALDNEQFF. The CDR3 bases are TGTGCCAGCAGCCAAAGGGGAGGAGGTAGCGGAGCTCTGGACAATGAGCAGTTCTTC.

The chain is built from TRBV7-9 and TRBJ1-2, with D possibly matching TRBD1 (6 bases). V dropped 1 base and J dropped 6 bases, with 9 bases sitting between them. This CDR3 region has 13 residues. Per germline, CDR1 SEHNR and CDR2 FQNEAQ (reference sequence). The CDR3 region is CASSLEQGDGYTF. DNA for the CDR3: TGTGCCAGCAGCTTAGAACAGGGAGATGGCTACACCTTC.

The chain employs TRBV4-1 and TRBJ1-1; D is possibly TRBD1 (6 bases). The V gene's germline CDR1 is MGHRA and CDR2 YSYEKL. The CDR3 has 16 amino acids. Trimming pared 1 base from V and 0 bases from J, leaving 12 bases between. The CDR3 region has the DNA TGCGCCAGCAGCCAAGCGGGGGGCTCCCTGAACACTGAAGCTTTCTTT. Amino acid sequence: CASSQAGGSLNTEAFF.

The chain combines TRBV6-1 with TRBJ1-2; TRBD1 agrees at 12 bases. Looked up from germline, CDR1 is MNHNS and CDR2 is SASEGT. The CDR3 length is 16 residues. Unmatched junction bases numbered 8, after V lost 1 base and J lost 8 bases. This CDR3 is CASSEDPGQGAHGYTF. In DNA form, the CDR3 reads TGTGCCAGCAGTGAAGACCCGGGACAGGGGGCGCACGGCTACACCTTC.

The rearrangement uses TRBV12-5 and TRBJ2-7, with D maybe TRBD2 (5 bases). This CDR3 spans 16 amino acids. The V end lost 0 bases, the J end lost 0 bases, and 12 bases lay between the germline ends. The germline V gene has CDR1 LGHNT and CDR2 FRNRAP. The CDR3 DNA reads TGTGCTAGTGGTTTGGTAACCTCGGGAAGCTCCTACGAGCAGTACTTC. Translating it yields CASGLVTSGSSYEQYF.

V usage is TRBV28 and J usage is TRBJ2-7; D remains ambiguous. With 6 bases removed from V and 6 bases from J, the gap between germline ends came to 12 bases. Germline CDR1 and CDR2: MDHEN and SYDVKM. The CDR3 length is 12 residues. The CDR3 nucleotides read TGTGCCAGCAGAGCTACCCCACGCGAGCAGTACTTC. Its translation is CASRATPREQYF.

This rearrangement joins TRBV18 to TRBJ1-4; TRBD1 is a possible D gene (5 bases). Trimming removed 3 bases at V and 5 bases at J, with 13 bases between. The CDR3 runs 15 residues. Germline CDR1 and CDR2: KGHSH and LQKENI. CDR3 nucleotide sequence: TGTGCCAGCTCACCGGGGTGGGGCTCGAATGAAAAACTGTTTTTT. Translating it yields CASSPGWGSNEKLFF.

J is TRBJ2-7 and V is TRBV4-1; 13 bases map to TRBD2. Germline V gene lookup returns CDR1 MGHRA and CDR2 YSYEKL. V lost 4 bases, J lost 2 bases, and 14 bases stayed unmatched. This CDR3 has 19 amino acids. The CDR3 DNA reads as TGCGCCAGCAGCCCGCAGGGACTAGCGGGATTCCAGCCCCCCTACGAGCAGTACTTC. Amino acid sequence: CASSPQGLAGFQPPYEQYF.

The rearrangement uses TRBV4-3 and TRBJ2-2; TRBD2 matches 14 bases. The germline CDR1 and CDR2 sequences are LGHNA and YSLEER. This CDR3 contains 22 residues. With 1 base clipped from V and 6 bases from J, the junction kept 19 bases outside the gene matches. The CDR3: CASSQVIVPGTSGGREPGELFF. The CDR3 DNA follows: TGCGCCAGCAGCCAAGTGATAGTGCCCGGGACTAGCGGGGGCCGGGAACCCGGGGAGCTGTTTTTT.

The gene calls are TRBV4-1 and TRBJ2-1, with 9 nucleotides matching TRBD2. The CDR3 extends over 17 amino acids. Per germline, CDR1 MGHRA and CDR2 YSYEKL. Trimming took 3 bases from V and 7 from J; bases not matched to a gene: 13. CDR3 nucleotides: TGCGCCAGCAGCCACGAATTCGGGACTAGCTTTTTTAATGAGCAGTTCTTC. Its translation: CASSHEFGTSFFNEQFF.

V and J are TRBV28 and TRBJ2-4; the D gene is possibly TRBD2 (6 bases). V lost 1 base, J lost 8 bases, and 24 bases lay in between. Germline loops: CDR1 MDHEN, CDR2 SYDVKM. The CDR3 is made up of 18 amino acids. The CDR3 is CASSLYGSGGTPRDIQYF. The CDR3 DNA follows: TGTGCCAGCAGTTTATACGGATCGGGCGGGACCCCAAGAGACATTCAGTACTTC.

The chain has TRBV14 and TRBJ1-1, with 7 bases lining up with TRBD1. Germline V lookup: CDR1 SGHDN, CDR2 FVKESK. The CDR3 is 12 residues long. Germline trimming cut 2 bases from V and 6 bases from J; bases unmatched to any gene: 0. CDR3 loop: CASSQQGAEAFF. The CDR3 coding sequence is TGTGCCAGCAGCCAACAGGGGGCTGAAGCTTTCTTT.